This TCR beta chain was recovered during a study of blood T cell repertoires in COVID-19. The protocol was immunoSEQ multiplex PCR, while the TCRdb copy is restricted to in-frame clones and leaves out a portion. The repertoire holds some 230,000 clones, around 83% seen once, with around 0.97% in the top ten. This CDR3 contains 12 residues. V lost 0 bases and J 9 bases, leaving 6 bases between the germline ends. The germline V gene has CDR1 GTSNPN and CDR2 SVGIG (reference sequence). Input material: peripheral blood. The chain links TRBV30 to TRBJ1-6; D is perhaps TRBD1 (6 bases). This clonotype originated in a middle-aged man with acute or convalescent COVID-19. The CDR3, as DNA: TGTGCCTGGAGTGTAGGGGGTTCACCCCTCCACTTT. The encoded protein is CAWSVGGSPLHF.